This note documents a single TCR beta chain sequence. Being one base from a much bigger clone, this may be a read error. The source of the sample is a study of T cells in Graves' hyperthyroidism and ophthalmopathy. The germline V gene has CDR1 MNHEY and CDR2 SVGEGT. This CDR3 spans 12 amino acids. It was RNA transcripts that yielded the amplified TCR beta CDR3 regions. A first-round RT-PCR of the TCR CDR3 used the HTBI primer set. A single record per CDR3 protein comes from TCRdb applying MiXCR to the multiplex PCR reads. The table lists 600,000 to 750,000 distinct CDR3 sequences, around 16% of them singletons.

The origin of this receptor is a man in his fifties with Graves' hyperthyroidism. Input material: blood. The chain uses TRBV6-2 or TRBV6-3 and TRBJ1-1; D gene uncertain. The CDR3 DNA follows: TGTGTCAGCGGGCAGCGGAACACTGAAGCTTTCTTT. The encoded protein is CVSGQRNTEAFF.